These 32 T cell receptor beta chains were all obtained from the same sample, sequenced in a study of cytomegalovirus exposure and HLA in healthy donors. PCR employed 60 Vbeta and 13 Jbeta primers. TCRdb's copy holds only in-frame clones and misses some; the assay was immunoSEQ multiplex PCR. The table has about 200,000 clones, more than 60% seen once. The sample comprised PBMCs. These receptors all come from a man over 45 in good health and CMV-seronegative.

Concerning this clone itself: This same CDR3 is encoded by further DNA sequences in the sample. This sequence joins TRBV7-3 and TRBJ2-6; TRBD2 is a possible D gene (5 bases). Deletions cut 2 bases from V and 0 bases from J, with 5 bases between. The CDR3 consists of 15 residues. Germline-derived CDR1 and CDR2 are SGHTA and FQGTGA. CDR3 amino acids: CASSLRGSGANVLTF. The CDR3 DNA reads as TGTGCCAGCAGCTTACGGGGCTCTGGGGCCAACGTCCTGACTTTC.

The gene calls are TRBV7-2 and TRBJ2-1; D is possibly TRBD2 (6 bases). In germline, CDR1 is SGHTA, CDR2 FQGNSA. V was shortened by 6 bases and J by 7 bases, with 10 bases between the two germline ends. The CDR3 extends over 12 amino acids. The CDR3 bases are TGTGCCAGCAGGGGGACTGAGAATGAGCAGTTCTTC. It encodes CASRGTENEQFF.

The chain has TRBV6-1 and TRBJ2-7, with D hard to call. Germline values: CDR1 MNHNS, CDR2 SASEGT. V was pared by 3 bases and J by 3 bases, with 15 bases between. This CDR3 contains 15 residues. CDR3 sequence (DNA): TGTGCCAGCAGTGAGAAAGCGTTGACGTACTACGAGCAGTACTTC. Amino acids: CASSEKALTYYEQYF.

The CDR3 reads CASSFPRVPYEQYF. CDR3 sequence (DNA): TGTGCCAGCAGTTTCCCCAGGGTCCCCTACGAGCAGTACTTC. The J gene is TRBJ2-7, the V gene TRBV28; maybe TRBD1 (5 bases). The germline V gene has CDR1 MDHEN and CDR2 SYDVKM. V was clipped by 3 bases and J by 2 bases, with 11 bases between them. The CDR3 consists of 14 residues.

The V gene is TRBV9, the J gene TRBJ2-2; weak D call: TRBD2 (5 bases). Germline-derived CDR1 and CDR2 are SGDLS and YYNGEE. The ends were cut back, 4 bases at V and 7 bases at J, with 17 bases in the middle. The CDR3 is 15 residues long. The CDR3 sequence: CASSPEASMFGELFF. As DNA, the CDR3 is TGTGCCAGCAGCCCAGAGGCTAGCATGTTCGGGGAGCTGTTTTTT.

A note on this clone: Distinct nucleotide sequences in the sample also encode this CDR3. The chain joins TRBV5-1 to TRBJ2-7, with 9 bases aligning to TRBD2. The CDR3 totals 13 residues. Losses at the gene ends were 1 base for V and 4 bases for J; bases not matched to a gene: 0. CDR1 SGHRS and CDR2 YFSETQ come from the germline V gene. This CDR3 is CASSLTSGYEQYF. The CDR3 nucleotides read TGCGCCAGCAGCTTGACTAGCGGGTACGAGCAGTACTTC.

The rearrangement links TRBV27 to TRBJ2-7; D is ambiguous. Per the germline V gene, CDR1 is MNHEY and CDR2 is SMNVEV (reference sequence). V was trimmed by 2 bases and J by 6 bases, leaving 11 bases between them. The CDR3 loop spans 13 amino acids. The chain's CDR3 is CASSLSRLGEQYF. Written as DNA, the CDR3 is TGTGCCAGCAGTTTAAGCAGGCTGGGCGAGCAGTACTTC.

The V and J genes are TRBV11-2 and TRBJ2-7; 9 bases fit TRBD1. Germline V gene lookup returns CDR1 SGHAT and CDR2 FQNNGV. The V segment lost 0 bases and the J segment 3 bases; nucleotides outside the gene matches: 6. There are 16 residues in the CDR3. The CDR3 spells CASSLDLGTGSYEQYF. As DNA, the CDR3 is TGTGCCAGCAGCTTAGACCTGGGGACAGGGAGCTACGAGCAGTACTTC.

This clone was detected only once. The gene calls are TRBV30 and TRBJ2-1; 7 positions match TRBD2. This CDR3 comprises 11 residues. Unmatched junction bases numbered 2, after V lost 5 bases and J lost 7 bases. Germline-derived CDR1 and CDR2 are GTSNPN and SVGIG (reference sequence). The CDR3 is CAWGEGNEQFF. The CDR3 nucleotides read TGTGCCTGGGGGGAGGGAAATGAGCAGTTCTTC.

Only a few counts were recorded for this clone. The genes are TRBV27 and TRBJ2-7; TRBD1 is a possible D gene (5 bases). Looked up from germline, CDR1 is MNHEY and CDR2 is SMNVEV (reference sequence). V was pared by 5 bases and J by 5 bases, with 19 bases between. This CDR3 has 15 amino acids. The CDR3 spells CASSRADSRVDEQYF. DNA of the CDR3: TGTGCCAGCAGTCGAGCCGACAGCCGGGTGGACGAGCAGTACTTC.

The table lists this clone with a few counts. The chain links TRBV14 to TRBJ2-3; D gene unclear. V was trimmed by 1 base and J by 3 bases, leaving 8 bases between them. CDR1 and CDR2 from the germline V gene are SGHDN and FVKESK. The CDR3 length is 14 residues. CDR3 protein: CASSQVGRTDTQYF. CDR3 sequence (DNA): TGTGCCAGCAGCCAAGTGGGCAGAACAGATACGCAGTATTTT.

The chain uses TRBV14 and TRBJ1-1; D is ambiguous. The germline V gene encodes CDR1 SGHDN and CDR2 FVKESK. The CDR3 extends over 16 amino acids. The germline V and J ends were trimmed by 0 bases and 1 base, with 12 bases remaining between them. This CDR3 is CASSQDESYQNTEAFF. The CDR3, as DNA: TGTGCCAGCAGCCAAGATGAGAGTTATCAGAACACTGAAGCTTTCTTT.

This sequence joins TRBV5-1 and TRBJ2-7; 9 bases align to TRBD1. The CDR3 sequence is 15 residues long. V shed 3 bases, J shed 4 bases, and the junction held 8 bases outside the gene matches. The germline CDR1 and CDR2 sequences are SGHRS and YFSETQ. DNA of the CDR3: TGCGCCAGCAGCTCCTCGGACAGGGGCATATACGAGCAGTACTTC. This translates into CASSSSDRGIYEQYF.

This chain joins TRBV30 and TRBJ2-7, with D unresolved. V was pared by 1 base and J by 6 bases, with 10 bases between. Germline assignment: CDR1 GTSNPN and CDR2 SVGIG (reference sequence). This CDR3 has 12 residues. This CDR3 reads CAWSAHGVEQYF. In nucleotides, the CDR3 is TGTGCCTGGAGTGCCCATGGAGTCGAGCAGTACTTC.

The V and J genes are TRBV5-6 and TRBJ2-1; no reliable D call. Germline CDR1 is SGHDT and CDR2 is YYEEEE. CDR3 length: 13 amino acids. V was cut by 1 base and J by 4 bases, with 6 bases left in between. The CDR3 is CASSLTLYNEQFF. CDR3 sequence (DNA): TGTGCCAGCAGCTTGACTCTTTACAATGAGCAGTTCTTC. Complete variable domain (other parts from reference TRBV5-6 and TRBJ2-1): DAGVTQSPTHLIKTRGQQVTLRCSPKSGHDTVSWYQQALGQGPQFIFQYYEEEERQRGNFPDRFSGHQFPNYSSELNVNALLLGDSALYLCASSLTLYNEQFFGPGTRLTVL.

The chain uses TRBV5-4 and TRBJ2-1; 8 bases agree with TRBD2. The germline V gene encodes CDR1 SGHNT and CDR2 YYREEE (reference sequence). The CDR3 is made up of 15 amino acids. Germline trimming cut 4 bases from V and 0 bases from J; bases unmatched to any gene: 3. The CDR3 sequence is CASSRGGSSYNEQFF. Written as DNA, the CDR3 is TGTGCCAGCAGCCGCGGGGGGAGCTCCTACAATGAGCAGTTCTTC.

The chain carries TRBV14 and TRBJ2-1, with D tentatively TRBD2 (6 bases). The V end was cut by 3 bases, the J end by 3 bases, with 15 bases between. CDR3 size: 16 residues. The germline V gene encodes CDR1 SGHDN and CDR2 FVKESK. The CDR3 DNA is TGTGCCAGCAGCCAGGCACCGGGACTTATCTACAATGAGCAGTTCTTC. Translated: CASSQAPGLIYNEQFF.

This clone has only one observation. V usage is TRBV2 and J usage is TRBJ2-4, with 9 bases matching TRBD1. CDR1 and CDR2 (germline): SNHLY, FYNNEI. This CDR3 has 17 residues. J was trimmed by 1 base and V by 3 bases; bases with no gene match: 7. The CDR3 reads CASSDSDRGAAKNIQYF. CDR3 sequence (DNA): TGTGCCAGCAGTGATTCGGACAGGGGAGCCGCCAAAAACATTCAGTACTTC.

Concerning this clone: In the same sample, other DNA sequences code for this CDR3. In DNA form, the CDR3 reads TGCAGCGTGACGACAGGGGCCCCAGGCAATCAGCCCCAGCATTTT. It encodes CSVTTGAPGNQPQHF. This sequence joins TRBV29-1 and TRBJ1-5; TRBD1 agrees at 8 bases. This CDR3 is 15 amino acids long. Germline CDR1 SQVTM, CDR2 ANQGSEA. Germline trimming cut 6 bases from V and 2 bases from J; bases unmatched to any gene: 9.

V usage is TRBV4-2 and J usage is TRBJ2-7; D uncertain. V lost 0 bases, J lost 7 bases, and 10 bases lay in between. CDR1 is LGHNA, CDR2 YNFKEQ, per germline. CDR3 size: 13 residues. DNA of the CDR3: TGTGCCAGCAGCCAAGATCCACCGGGTGAGCAGTACTTC. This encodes CASSQDPPGEQYF.

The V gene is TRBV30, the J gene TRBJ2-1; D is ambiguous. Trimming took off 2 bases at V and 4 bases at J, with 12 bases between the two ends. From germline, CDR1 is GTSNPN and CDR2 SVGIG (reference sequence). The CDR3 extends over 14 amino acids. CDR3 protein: CAWSKAINYNEQFF. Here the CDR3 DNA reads TGTGCCTGGAGTAAAGCTATCAATTACAATGAGCAGTTCTTC.

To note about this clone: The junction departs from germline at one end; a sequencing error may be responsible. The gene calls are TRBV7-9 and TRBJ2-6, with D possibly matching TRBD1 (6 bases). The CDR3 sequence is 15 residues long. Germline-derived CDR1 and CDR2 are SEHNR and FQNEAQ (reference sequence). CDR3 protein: CSSSRAGAGANVLTF. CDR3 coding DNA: TGTTCCAGCAGCCGAGCAGGGGCTGGGGCCAACGTCCTGACTTTC. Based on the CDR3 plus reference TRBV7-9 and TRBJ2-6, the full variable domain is DTGVSQNPRHKITKRGQNVTFRCDPISEHNRLYWYRQTLGQGPEFLTYFQNEAQLEKSRLLSDRFSAERPKGSFSTLEIQRTEQGDSAMYLCSSSRAGAGANVLTFGAGSRLTVL.

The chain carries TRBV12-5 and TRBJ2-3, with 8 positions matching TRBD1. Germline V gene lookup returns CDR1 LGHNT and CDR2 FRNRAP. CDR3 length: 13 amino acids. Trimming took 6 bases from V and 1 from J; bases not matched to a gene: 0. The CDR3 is CASGGQGTDTQYF. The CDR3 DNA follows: TGTGCTAGTGGGGGACAGGGCACAGATACGCAGTATTTT.

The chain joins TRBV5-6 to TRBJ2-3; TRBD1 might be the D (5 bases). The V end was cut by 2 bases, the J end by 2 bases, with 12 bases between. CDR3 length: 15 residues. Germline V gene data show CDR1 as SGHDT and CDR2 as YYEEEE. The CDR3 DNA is TGTGCCAGCAGCTTAGGTAGCAGGGACACAGATACGCAGTATTTT. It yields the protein CASSLGSRDTDTQYF.

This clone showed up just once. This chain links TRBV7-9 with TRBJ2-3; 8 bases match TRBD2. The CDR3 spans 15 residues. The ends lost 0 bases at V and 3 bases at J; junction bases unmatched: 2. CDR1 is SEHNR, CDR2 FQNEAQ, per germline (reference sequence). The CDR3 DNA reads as TGTGCCAGCAGCTTAGCTCCGGGAGGGACAGATACGCAGTATTTT. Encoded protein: CASSLAPGGTDTQYF.

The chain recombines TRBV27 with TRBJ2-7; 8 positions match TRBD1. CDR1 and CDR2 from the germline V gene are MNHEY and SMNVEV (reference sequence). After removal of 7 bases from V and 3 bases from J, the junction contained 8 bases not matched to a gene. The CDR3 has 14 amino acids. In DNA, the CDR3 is TGTGCCAGCACCTATGGACAGGGCCACTACGAGCAGTACTTC. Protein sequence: CASTYGQGHYEQYF.

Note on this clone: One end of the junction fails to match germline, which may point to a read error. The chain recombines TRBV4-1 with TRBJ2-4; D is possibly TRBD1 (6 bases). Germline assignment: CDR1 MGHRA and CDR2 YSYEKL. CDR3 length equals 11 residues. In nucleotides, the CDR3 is TGCGCCAGCAGCCGGGACATCGTATGGGACTTC. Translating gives CASSRDIVWDF.

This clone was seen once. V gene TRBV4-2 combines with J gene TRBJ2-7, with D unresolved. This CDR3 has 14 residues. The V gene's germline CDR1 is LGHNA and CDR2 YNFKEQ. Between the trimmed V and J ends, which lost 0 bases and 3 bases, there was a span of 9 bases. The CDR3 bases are TGTGCCAGCAGCCAAGAGCTAGAGTACTACGAGCAGTACTTC. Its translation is CASSQELEYYEQYF.

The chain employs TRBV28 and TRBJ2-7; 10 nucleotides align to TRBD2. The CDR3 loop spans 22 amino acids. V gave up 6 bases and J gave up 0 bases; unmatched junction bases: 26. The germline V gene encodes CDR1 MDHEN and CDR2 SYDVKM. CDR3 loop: CASSPSPGQSISLAGNSYEQYF. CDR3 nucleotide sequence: TGTGCCAGCAGCCCCTCTCCCGGACAGTCGATATCACTAGCGGGAAACTCCTACGAGCAGTACTTC.

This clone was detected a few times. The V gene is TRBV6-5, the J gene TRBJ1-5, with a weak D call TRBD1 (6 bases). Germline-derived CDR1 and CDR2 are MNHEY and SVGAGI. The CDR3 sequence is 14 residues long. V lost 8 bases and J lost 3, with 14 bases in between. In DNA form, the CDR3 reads TGTGCCAGCGGGGACAACGTTTACAATCAGCCCCAGCATTTT. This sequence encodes CASGDNVYNQPQHF.

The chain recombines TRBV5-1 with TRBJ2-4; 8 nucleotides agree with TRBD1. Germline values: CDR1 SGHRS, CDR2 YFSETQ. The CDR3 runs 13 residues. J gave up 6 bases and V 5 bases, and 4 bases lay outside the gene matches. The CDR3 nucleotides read TGCGCCAGCAGGCTGACAGGGGCAAACATTCAGTACTTC. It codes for CASRLTGANIQYF.

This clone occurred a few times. CDR3 in amino acids: CAWTTVSYEQYF. For the CDR3, the DNA is TGTGCCTGGACGACAGTCTCCTACGAGCAGTACTTC. V gene TRBV30 combines with J gene TRBJ2-7; maybe TRBD1 (5 bases). CDR3 length: 12 residues. Trimming shortened V by 4 bases and J by 0 bases, and 7 bases separated the two germline ends. Germline CDR1 and CDR2: GTSNPN and SVGIG (reference sequence).